These 25 T cell receptor beta chains were all obtained from the same sample, sequenced in a study of cytomegalovirus exposure and HLA in healthy donors. PCR was performed using 60 Vbeta and 13 Jbeta primers. This table comes from immunoSEQ multiplex PCR, and its TCRdb copy is limited to in-frame clones, with some not included. The data contain about 110,000 clones, approximately 15% of them singletons. The source material was PBMCs. The receptors derive from a young woman in good health and CMV-seronegative.

The chain carries TRBV11-2 and TRBJ2-3; D gene ambiguous. CDR1 SGHAT and CDR2 FQNNGV come from the germline V gene. V lost 2 bases and J 3 bases, leaving 3 bases between the germline ends. The CDR3 is 12 amino acids. The chain's CDR3 is CASSLPTDTQYF. CDR3 nucleotides: TGTGCCAGCAGCTTACCGACAGATACGCAGTATTTT.

The chain is built from TRBV7-3 and TRBJ1-1, with TRBD1 matching over 9 bases. V shed 5 bases, J shed 7 bases, and the junction held 5 bases outside the gene matches. Germline CDR1 and CDR2: SGHTA and FQGTGA. The CDR3 consists of 13 residues. CDR3 DNA sequence: TGTGCCAGCAGCCTAGGACAGGGGCGTGAAGCTTTCTTT. It encodes CASSLGQGREAFF.

This clone was detected only a few times. One end of the junction varies from germline; a read error may be responsible. The chain combines TRBV5-3 with TRBJ1-4; tentatively, D is TRBD1 (6 bases). TRBV5-3 is marked as an open reading frame, function uncertain. The length of the CDR3 is 14 residues. CDR3 sequence (DNA): TGTGCCAGCAGCTCAGAGGGGGTAAATGAAAAACTGTTTTTT. Its protein is CASSSEGVNEKLFF.

The chain joins TRBV10-3 to TRBJ2-7, with D unclear. CDR3 length: 15 amino acids. V was shortened by 0 bases and J by 3 bases, with 12 bases between the two germline ends. Germline assignment: CDR1 ENHRY and CDR2 SYGVKD. In nucleotides, the CDR3 is TGTGCCATCAGTGAGTCTTTCCAGGCAAGCTACGAGCAGTACTTC. It encodes CAISESFQASYEQYF.

The rearrangement links TRBV7-2 to TRBJ1-5; D is possibly TRBD1 (5 bases). Germline lookup yields CDR1 SGHTA and CDR2 FQGNSA. This CDR3 is built from 14 residues. The V end was cut by 6 bases, the J end by 4 bases, with 13 bases between. In nucleotides, the CDR3 is TGTGCCAGCAGTCTCGACAGCCAGAATCAGCCCCAGCATTTT. Residues: CASSLDSQNQPQHF.

This clone has more than one count but fewer than ten. The chain has TRBV7-3 and TRBJ2-1; D gene uncertain. Germline loops: CDR1 SGHTA, CDR2 FQGTGA. The CDR3 totals 13 residues. The V end was cut by 5 bases, the J end by 9 bases, with 14 bases between. This CDR3 is CASSQNARGEQFF. The CDR3 DNA reads as TGTGCCAGCAGCCAAAATGCCCGAGGTGAGCAGTTCTTC.

This clone appeared a few times. This chain links TRBV27 with TRBJ2-7; 14 nucleotides line up with TRBD2. CDR1 is MNHEY and CDR2 is SMNVEV in the germline V gene (reference sequence). The CDR3 totals 16 residues. The ends lost 5 bases at V and 7 bases at J; junction bases unmatched: 10. CDR3 sequence: CASSLRTSGRSQEQYF. The CDR3 region has the DNA TGTGCCAGCAGTCTCAGGACTAGCGGGAGGTCACAAGAGCAGTACTTC.

This chain connects TRBV27 to TRBJ2-7; TRBD1 matches at 12 bases. The CDR3 sequence is 15 residues long. V shed 5 bases and J 5 bases; nucleotides not matched to a gene: 7. CDR1 is MNHEY and CDR2 is SMNVEV in the germline V gene (reference sequence). The CDR3 spells CASSPGQGAINEQYF. In DNA, the CDR3 is TGTGCCAGCAGTCCGGGACAGGGGGCAATAAACGAGCAGTACTTC.

This chain joins TRBV30 and TRBJ1-2, with D hard to call. Looked up from germline, CDR1 is GTSNPN and CDR2 is SVGIG (reference sequence). V was trimmed by 1 base and J by 8 bases, leaving 14 bases between them. The CDR3 is made up of 13 amino acids. For the CDR3, the DNA is TGTGCCTGGAGTGAGTCCTACCTCGGGGGCTACACCTTC. It codes for CAWSESYLGGYTF.

This clone was seen more than once but under ten times. This chain connects TRBV15 to TRBJ2-7; maybe TRBD1 (7 bases). This CDR3 has 16 amino acids. V dropped 1 base and J dropped 4 bases, with 17 bases sitting between them. Germline CDR1 reads LNHNV; CDR2 reads YYDKDF (reference sequence). The CDR3, as DNA: TGTGCCACCAGCAGAGTTCAGGGGGGCGCGGGGTACGAGCAGTACTTC. It specifies CATSRVQGGAGYEQYF.

The chain employs TRBV9 and TRBJ1-1; D ambiguous. Looked up from germline, CDR1 is SGDLS and CDR2 is YYNGEE. This CDR3 region has 13 residues. V lost 3 bases, J lost 0 bases, and 6 bases lay in between. The CDR3 loop is CASSELMNTEAFF. CDR3 bases: TGTGCCAGCAGCGAGCTAATGAACACTGAAGCTTTCTTT.

There are a few counts of this clone. The genes are TRBV18 and TRBJ2-1; 11 bases agree with TRBD2. Per germline, CDR1 KGHSH and CDR2 LQKENI. With V trimmed by 3 bases and J by 2 bases, 6 bases remained unmatched. The CDR3 is 17 amino acids. CDR3 DNA sequence: TGTGCCAGCTCACCCTCTAGCGGGAGGTATACCTACAATGAGCAGTTCTTC. Its protein product is CASSPSSGRYTYNEQFF.

Only a few counts were recorded for this clone. The chain has TRBV6-6 and TRBJ2-7; D is perhaps TRBD2 (6 bases). Trimming stripped 3 bases from V and 5 bases from J, with 14 bases between. Germline V lookup: CDR1 MNHNY, CDR2 SVGAGI (reference sequence). This CDR3 contains 14 residues. This CDR3 is CASSYQGLKDEQYF. DNA of the CDR3: TGTGCCAGCAGTTATCAGGGACTGAAGGACGAGCAGTACTTC.

V and J are TRBV19 and TRBJ2-6; 10 bases are shared with TRBD1. V was pared by 8 bases and J by 4 bases, with 14 bases of the junction left unmatched. CDR3 length: 18 amino acids. Germline CDR1 reads LNHDA; CDR2 reads SQIVND (reference sequence). CDR3 DNA sequence: TGTGCCAGTCGGAGGGGGACAGGGGCTGTCGTGGGGGCCAACGTCCTGACTTTC. Residues: CASRRGTGAVVGANVLTF.

This clone has just a few counts. Other nucleotide sequences from this sample produce the same CDR3. This chain links TRBV19 with TRBJ1-1, with D tentatively TRBD1 (6 bases). In germline, CDR1 is LNHDA, CDR2 SQIVND (reference sequence). This CDR3 comprises 12 residues. V lost 5 bases to trimming and J lost 5 bases, with 9 bases between them. CDR3 nucleotide sequence: TGTGCCAGTAGTGTCAGGGGTACTGAAGCTTTCTTT. Protein: CASSVRGTEAFF.

In its sample, this clone was seen many times. The V and J genes are TRBV7-9 and TRBJ2-7; 12 bases fit TRBD2. V shed 0 bases and J 3 bases; nucleotides not matched to a gene: 3. CDR3 length equals 16 residues. Germline V CDR1 and CDR2: SEHNR, FQNEAQ (reference sequence). The CDR3 DNA reads TGTGCCAGCAGCTTAGCAGAGACTAGCGGGAGCTACGAGCAGTACTTC. Translated: CASSLAETSGSYEQYF.

The chain employs TRBV15 and TRBJ2-1; D may be TRBD2 (7 bases). Germline assignment: CDR1 LNHNV and CDR2 YYDKDF (reference sequence). V was cut by 8 bases and J by 8 bases, with 19 bases left in between. The CDR3 is 14 residues long. DNA of the CDR3: TGTGCCACCGAAGCACGGGGGGCCCCGCATGAGCAGTTCTTC. Translation: CATEARGAPHEQFF.

The chain is built from TRBV7-3 and TRBJ2-5; TRBD2 might be the D (6 bases). The CDR3 extends over 14 amino acids. The germline gives CDR1 SGHTA, CDR2 FQGTGA. The V end was cut by 5 bases, the J end by 5 bases, with 15 bases between. CDR3 DNA: TGTGCCAGCAGCGCCGGGGGTCCCCGGGAGACCCAGTACTTC. Protein: CASSAGGPRETQYF.

The chain combines TRBV27 with TRBJ2-5, with D possibly being TRBD1 (6 bases). Germline assignment: CDR1 MNHEY and CDR2 SMNVEV (reference sequence). There are 13 residues in the CDR3. V lost 2 bases and J lost 5, with 9 bases in between. For the CDR3, the DNA is TGTGCCAGCAGTTTAAGGGGGTGGGAGACCCAGTACTTC. Amino acids: CASSLRGWETQYF.

The rearrangement links TRBV5-1 to TRBJ2-7, with 9 bases that match TRBD2. Per germline, CDR1 SGHRS and CDR2 YFSETQ. The V segment lost 1 base and the J segment 5 bases; nucleotides outside the gene matches: 4. This CDR3 spans 14 amino acids. In DNA form, the CDR3 reads TGCGCCAGCAGCTTGAACCAGCGGGAGGACGAGCAGTACTTC. It encodes CASSLNQREDEQYF.

This chain connects TRBV7-2 to TRBJ1-6; no definite D call. CDR3 length: 15 amino acids. V shed 1 base and J shed 10 bases, with 14 bases lying between them. Germline V gene sequence: CDR1 SGHTA, CDR2 FQGNSA. The CDR3, as DNA: TGTGCCAGCAGCTTAGTGGGGAGACTGGGGTCACCCCTCCACTTT. This encodes CASSLVGRLGSPLHF.

V is TRBV5-5 and J is TRBJ2-3, with D possibly TRBD1 on 6 matching bases. V gave up 4 bases and J gave up 6 bases, with 12 bases separating them. Germline V gene sequence: CDR1 SGHKS, CDR2 YYEKEE (reference sequence). The CDR3 is 13 residues long. CDR3 bases: TGTGCCAGCAGCGGCGACAGGCCGGATACGCAGTATTTT. Translation gives CASSGDRPDTQYF.

The chain links TRBV4-1 to TRBJ2-7; D is possibly TRBD2 (6 bases). This CDR3 has 15 residues. Germline V gene lookup returns CDR1 MGHRA and CDR2 YSYEKL. Trimming took off 1 base at V and 5 bases at J, with 15 bases between the two ends. The CDR3: CASSQGVQGGNEQYF. Here the CDR3 DNA reads TGCGCCAGCAGCCAAGGAGTCCAGGGCGGGAACGAGCAGTACTTC.

This clone showed up just a few times. The chain joins TRBV2 to TRBJ2-5; a weak D match, TRBD2 (6 bases). The CDR3 covers 16 residues. Per the germline V gene, CDR1 is SNHLY and CDR2 is FYNNEI. V lost 8 bases and J 2 bases, leaving 21 bases between the germline ends. This chain's CDR3 is CASRLEIGGDQETQYF. The CDR3 nucleotides read TGTGCCAGCCGCCTCGAGATAGGAGGGGATCAAGAGACCCAGTACTTC.

This clone has only a few counts. The chain has TRBV6-4 and TRBJ2-4; no firm D call. This CDR3 is built from 12 residues. Germline V gene data show CDR1 as MRHNA and CDR2 as SNTAGT. V was pared by 10 bases and J by 0 bases, with 7 bases between. CDR3 DNA: TGTGCCACCGAGATAGCCAAAAACATTCAGTACTTC. Translation gives CATEIAKNIQYF.